These 3 T cell receptor beta chains were all obtained from the same sample, sequenced in a study of cytomegalovirus exposure and HLA in healthy donors. 60 Vbeta and 13 Jbeta primers were used in PCR. TCRdb keeps only in-frame clones here, not all; method: immunoSEQ multiplex PCR. The table records about 200,000 clones, roughly 90% of them present only once. Sequencing was carried out using PBMCs. These receptor sequences come from a boy younger than 10 in good health and CMV-seronegative.

This chain joins TRBV29-1 and TRBJ2-1; D not resolved. Trimming shortened V by 3 bases and J by 0 bases, and 9 bases separated the two germline ends. From germline, CDR1 is SQVTM and CDR2 ANQGSEA. CDR3 length equals 14 residues. CDR3 sequence reads: CSVEGRSSYNEQFF. The CDR3 DNA reads as TGCAGCGTTGAGGGCAGAAGCTCCTACAATGAGCAGTTCTTC.

The chain links TRBV5-1 to TRBJ2-5; the D gene is possibly TRBD2 (6 bases). The DNA end is a closer match to TRBJ2-7, so the J assignment may be wrong. CDR3 length: 14 residues. The germline CDR1 and CDR2 sequences are SGHRS and YFSETQ. The CDR3: CASSSGEVGAEQYF. CDR3 sequence (DNA): TGCGCCAGCAGCTCGGGGGAAGTCGGGGCCGAGCAGTACTTC.

V gene TRBV6-5 combines with J gene TRBJ2-5; the match to TRBD1 covers 10 bases. The tail of the sequence fits TRBJ2-7 better, so the J call may be wrong. The germline gives CDR1 MNHEY, CDR2 SVGAGI. The CDR3 is 13 residues long. The DNA of the CDR3 is TGTGCCACCAGGACAGGGGGGACCTACGAGCAGTACTTC. Protein: CATRTGGTYEQYF.